The 19 T cell receptor beta chains in this list originate from one sample, sequenced in a study of blood T cells in healthy people across ages. Together with a sample-barcoded 5' primer, a J-beta primer mix was included in a second PCR lasting roughly 6 to 12 cycles. TCRdb called the 5' RACE reads again in MiXCR, with one record for every CDR3 protein. This sample has 450,000 to 700,000 distinct CDR3 sequences, with roughly a quarter found just once. The sample comprised blood. These receptors all come from a woman between 65 and 79 years old in good health.

This clonotype was counted a few times. V and J are TRBV14 and TRBJ2-5, with TRBD2 as a possible D gene (6 bases). The V end lost 4 bases, the J end lost 2 bases, and 17 bases lay between the germline ends. This CDR3 is built from 16 residues. The germline V gene has CDR1 SGHDN and CDR2 FVKESK. This CDR3 is CASSLYSGFFQETQYF. In nucleotides, the CDR3 is TGTGCCAGCAGCCTCTATAGCGGATTCTTTCAAGAGACCCAGTACTTC.

This clonotype was seen a handful of times. The rearrangement links TRBV7-2 to TRBJ1-2, with D tentatively TRBD1 (6 bases). V was cut by 2 bases and J by 13 bases, with 20 bases left in between. Germline-derived CDR1 and CDR2 are SGHTA and FQGNSA. CDR3 length: 14 amino acids. CDR3 amino acids: CASSLKTGSDSVTF. The CDR3 nucleotides read TGTGCCAGCAGCTTAAAGACAGGTTCCGATTCGGTCACCTTC.

J is TRBJ1-5 and V is TRBV9, with 9 positions matching TRBD1. V was pared by 4 bases and J by 5 bases, with 7 bases of the junction left unmatched. This CDR3 contains 15 residues. CDR1 SGDLS and CDR2 YYNGEE come from the germline V gene. CDR3 sequence reads: CASSPQGAGDQPQHF. For the CDR3, the DNA is TGTGCCAGCAGCCCACAGGGGGCGGGCGATCAGCCCCAGCATTTT.

The J gene is TRBJ1-2, the V gene TRBV6-2 or TRBV6-3; no firm D call. Germline-derived CDR1 and CDR2 are MNHEY and SVGEGT. The CDR3 covers 13 residues. Trimming removed 3 bases at V and 8 bases at J, with 13 bases between. The CDR3 coding sequence is TGTGCCAGCAGTTATCAGGACTCTGGAGGCTACACCTTC. Residues: CASSYQDSGGYTF.

With respect to this clonotype: The missing conserved phenylalanine or tryptophan at the end of this CDR3 makes a read error likely. V and J are TRBV6-2 or TRBV6-3 and TRBJ2-5, with 13 nucleotides matching TRBD2. Germline assignment: CDR1 MNHEY and CDR2 SVGEGT. Germline trimming cut 5 bases from V and 4 bases from J; bases unmatched to any gene: 4. This CDR3 is built from 15 residues. The CDR3 protein is CASSLRTSGGETQYL. The CDR3 region has the DNA TGTGCCAGCAGTCTACGGACTAGCGGGGGAGAGACCCAGTACCTC.

The rearrangement links TRBV4-3 to TRBJ2-1; D may be TRBD2 (7 bases). V lost 7 bases and J lost 7, with 20 bases in between. Germline V lookup: CDR1 LGHNA, CDR2 YSLEER. This CDR3 is 15 amino acids long. Here the CDR3 DNA reads TGCGCCAGCACCCTCCAGGCGGGGGCCTGGAATGAGCAGTTCTTC. It specifies CASTLQAGAWNEQFF.

The rearrangement joins TRBV9 to TRBJ2-2; no firm D call. This CDR3 region has 14 residues. Trimming removed 0 bases from V and 6 bases from J, with 9 bases in between. The V gene's germline CDR1 is SGDLS and CDR2 YYNGEE. The CDR3, as DNA: TGTGCCAGCAGCGTAGAACAGATGGCCGGGGAGCTGTTTTTT. This translates into CASSVEQMAGELFF.

The table lists this clonotype with a few counts. The chain is built from TRBV12-3 or TRBV12-4 and TRBJ2-7, with 8 nucleotides matching TRBD2. Trimming at V came to 6 bases and at J to 0 bases, leaving 4 bases not matched to a gene. The CDR3 length is 14 residues. This chain's CDR3 is CASSPGLASYEQYF. Written as DNA, the CDR3 is TGTGCCAGCAGCCCTGGACTAGCCTCCTACGAGCAGTACTTC.

This clonotype was picked up one time. The V call is TRBV10-3, the J call TRBJ2-5, with 8 bases fitting TRBD1. Gene TRBJ2-7 matches the end of the DNA better, so the J call may be wrong. Germline values: CDR1 ENHRY, CDR2 SYGVKD. This CDR3 has 17 residues. CDR3 sequence: CAISESFSTGGFYEQYF. CDR3 sequence (DNA): TGTGCCATCAGTGAGTCGTTCTCAACAGGGGGTTTCTACGAGCAGTACTTC.

The chain uses TRBV4-2 and TRBJ2-3, with 10 positions matching TRBD1. Per the germline V gene, CDR1 is LGHNA and CDR2 is YNFKEQ. The CDR3 covers 16 residues. Unmatched junction bases numbered 5, after V lost 4 bases and J lost 1 base. The CDR3 sequence is CASSLTGTGGTDTQYF. In nucleotides, the CDR3 is TGTGCCAGCAGCCTCACCGGGACAGGGGGCACAGATACGCAGTATTTT.

This clonotype was counted only a few times. The chain couples TRBV7-2 to TRBJ1-2, with TRBD1 matching over 7 bases. Per the germline V gene, CDR1 is SGHTA and CDR2 is FQGNSA. With 0 bases clipped from V and 7 bases from J, the junction kept 8 bases outside the gene matches. This CDR3 is 15 amino acids long. This CDR3 is CASSLAFRGSAGYTF. CDR3 nucleotide sequence: TGTGCCAGCAGCTTAGCTTTCAGGGGGTCGGCTGGCTACACCTTC. Together with reference TRBV7-2 and TRBJ1-2, the CDR3 gives the full variable domain: GAGVSQSPSNKVTEKGKDVELRCDPISGHTALYWYRQSLGQGLEFLIYFQGNSAPDKSGLPSDRFSAERTGGSVSTLTIQRTQQEDSAVYLCASSLAFRGSAGYTFGSGTRLTVV.

The chain has TRBV12-3 or TRBV12-4 and TRBJ1-3; 7 bases are a match to TRBD1. With V trimmed by 5 bases and J by 4 bases, 8 bases remained unmatched. The CDR3 is 15 residues long. DNA of the CDR3: TGTGCCAGCAGTGCCCCAGGGGGGCGGGGAAACACCATATATTTT. It encodes CASSAPGGRGNTIYF.

There are a few counts of this clonotype. Just one base apart from a much larger clone, this may be a read error. This chain uses TRBV4-3 with TRBJ2-5; 7 bases are shared with TRBD1. Germline V gene lookup returns CDR1 LGHNA and CDR2 YSLEER. V trimming: 1 base; J trimming: 9 bases; junction bases outside the gene matches: 11. The CDR3 contains 15 residues. The CDR3 reads CASSQGAGGLEAQYF. The CDR3 DNA sequence: TGCGCCAGCAGCCAAGGCGCAGGGGGTTTGGAGGCCCAGTACTTC.

Only a few counts were recorded for this clonotype. The chain joins TRBV29-1 to TRBJ1-5; 7 nucleotides match TRBD1. CDR3 size: 13 residues. The germline gives CDR1 SQVTM, CDR2 ANQGSEA. Germline trimming cut 7 bases from V and 6 bases from J; bases unmatched to any gene: 9. CDR3 sequence (DNA): TGCAGCGCGCGAACAGGGGCGTGTCAGCCCCAGCATTTT. This encodes CSARTGACQPQHF.

This clonotype has just a few counts. V and J are TRBV6-5 and TRBJ1-2; 12 nucleotides align to TRBD1. CDR1 MNHEY and CDR2 SVGAGI come from the germline V gene. The CDR3 extends over 12 amino acids. V lost 8 bases to trimming and J lost 7 bases; unmatched junction nucleotides: 2. CDR3 amino acids: CASRGQGAGYTF. CDR3 DNA: TGTGCCAGCCGGGGACAGGGGGCTGGCTACACCTTC.

This chain connects TRBV7-2 to TRBJ2-1, with 7 bases lining up with TRBD1. Trimming cost V 11 bases and J 3 bases; bases outside gene matches: 7. The CDR3 covers 13 residues. Germline CDR1 reads SGHTA; CDR2 reads FQGNSA. CDR3 region: CAHRQGIYNEQFF. The CDR3 nucleotides are TGTGCCCATCGACAGGGAATCTACAATGAGCAGTTCTTC.

V is TRBV25-1 and J is TRBJ2-1; D perhaps matches TRBD2 (5 bases). This CDR3 is 13 amino acids long. Trimming shortened V by 7 bases and J by 8 bases, and 15 bases separated the two germline ends. Germline V gene data show CDR1 as MGHDK and CDR2 as SYGVNS. CDR3 sequence reads: CASIGSPIDEQFF. The DNA for the CDR3 is TGTGCCAGCATAGGGAGCCCGATAGATGAGCAGTTCTTC.

This clonotype was counted only a few times. The junction departs from the called germline gene at one end, perhaps through a read error. V and J are TRBV7-2 and TRBJ1-6; D unclear. The CDR3 contains 14 residues. Per germline, CDR1 SGHTA and CDR2 FQGNSA. CDR3 coding DNA: TGTGCCAGCAACTTAAAATTTGGGGTTTCACCCCTCCACTTT. It yields the protein CASNLKFGVSPLHF.

This clonotype was observed a handful of times. The V gene is TRBV28, the J gene TRBJ2-2; unclear D gene. This CDR3 has 15 residues. Between the trimmed V and J ends, which lost 4 bases and 2 bases, there was a span of 11 bases. In germline, CDR1 is MDHEN, CDR2 SYDVKM. Here the CDR3 DNA reads TGTGCCAGCAGTTCGGCAGGCGGAAACACCGGGGAGCTGTTTTTT. It encodes CASSSAGGNTGELFF.